This T cell receptor beta chain was sequenced during a study of T cell repertoires in cytomegalovirus infection. Findings and caveats of the study: Summed frequency of shared TCR beta families picked out CMV carriers who also had the relevant HLA.

TCRdb ran MiXCR on the reads and lists one entry per CDR3 protein. The sample carries about 480,000 distinct CDR3 sequences, around a third recorded once. This clonotype was detected a few times. What it binds is not known. Germline V CDR1 and CDR2: MNHEY, SVGEGT. The CDR3 length is 13 residues. The V end lost 2 bases, the J end lost 14 bases, and 16 bases lay between the germline ends. This receptor was taken from a human donor in good health (CMV status not recorded). Some clones in this sample may be carry-over from other donors' samples. The sequencing here drew on cultured PBMCs, taken from culture after CMV antigen stimulation. The V and J genes are TRBV6-2 or TRBV6-3 and TRBJ2-1; D is unresolved. The CDR3: CASSYDRRAQEFF. The CDR3 nucleotides are TGTGCCAGCAGTTACGACCGACGGGCCCAAGAGTTCTTC.